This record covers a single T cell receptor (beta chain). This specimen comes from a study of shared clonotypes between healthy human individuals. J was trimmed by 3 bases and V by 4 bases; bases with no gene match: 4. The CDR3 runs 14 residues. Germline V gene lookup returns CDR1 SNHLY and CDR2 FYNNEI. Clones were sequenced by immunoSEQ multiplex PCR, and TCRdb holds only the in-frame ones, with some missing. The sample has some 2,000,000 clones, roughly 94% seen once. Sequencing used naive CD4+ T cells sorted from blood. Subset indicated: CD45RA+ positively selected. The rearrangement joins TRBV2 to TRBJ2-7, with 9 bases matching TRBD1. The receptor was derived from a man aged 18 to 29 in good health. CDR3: CASSGTGGVYEQYF. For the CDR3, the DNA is TGTGCCAGCAGTGGTACAGGGGGCGTCTACGAGCAGTACTTC.